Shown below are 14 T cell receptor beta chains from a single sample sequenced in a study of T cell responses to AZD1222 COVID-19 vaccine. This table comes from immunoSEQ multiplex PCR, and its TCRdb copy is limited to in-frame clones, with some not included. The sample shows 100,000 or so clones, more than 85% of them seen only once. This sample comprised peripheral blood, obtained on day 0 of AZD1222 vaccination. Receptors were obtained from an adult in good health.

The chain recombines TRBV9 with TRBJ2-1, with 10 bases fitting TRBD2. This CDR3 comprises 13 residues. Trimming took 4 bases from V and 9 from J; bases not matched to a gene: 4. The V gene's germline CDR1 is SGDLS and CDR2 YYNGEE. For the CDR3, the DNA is TGTGCCAGCAGCCCCGGGACTAGCGTTGAGCAGTTCTTC. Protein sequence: CASSPGTSVEQFF.

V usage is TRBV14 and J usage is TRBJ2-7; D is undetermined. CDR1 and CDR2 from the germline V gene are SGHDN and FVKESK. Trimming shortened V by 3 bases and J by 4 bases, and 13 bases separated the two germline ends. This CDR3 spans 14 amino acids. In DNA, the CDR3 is TGTGCCAGCAGCCATAGGTCAGGATTATACGAGCAGTACTTC. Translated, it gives CASSHRSGLYEQYF.

CDR3 bases: TGTGCCAGCAGTGAAGCGCAGCGGGTTGCTGTTCGAAATACGCAGTATTTT. It encodes CASSEAQRVAVRNTQYF. The chain recombines TRBV6-1 with TRBJ2-3, with D possibly matching TRBD2 (6 bases). V lost 0 bases and J 7 bases, leaving 20 bases between the germline ends. This CDR3 region has 17 residues. Germline loops: CDR1 MNHNS, CDR2 SASEGT.

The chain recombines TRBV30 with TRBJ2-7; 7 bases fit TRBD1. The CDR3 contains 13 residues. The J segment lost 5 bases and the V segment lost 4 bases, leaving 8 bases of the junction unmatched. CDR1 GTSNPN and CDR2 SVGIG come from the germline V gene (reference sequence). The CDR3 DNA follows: TGTGCCTGGAATCCACAGGGGAGCCACGAGCAGTACTTC. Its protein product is CAWNPQGSHEQYF.

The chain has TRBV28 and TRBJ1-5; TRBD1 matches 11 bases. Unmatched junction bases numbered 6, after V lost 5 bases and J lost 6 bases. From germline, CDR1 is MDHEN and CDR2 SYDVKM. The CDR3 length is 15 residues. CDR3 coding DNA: TGTGCCAGCAGTCCGGGACAGGGGGTAAGTCAGCCCCAGCATTTT. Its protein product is CASSPGQGVSQPQHF.

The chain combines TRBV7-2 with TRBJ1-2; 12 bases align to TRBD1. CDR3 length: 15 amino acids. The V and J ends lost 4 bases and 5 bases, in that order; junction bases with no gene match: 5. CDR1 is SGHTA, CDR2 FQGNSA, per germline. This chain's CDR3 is CASSSPGQGAYGYTF. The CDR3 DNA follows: TGTGCCAGCAGCTCGCCGGGACAGGGGGCTTATGGCTACACCTTC.

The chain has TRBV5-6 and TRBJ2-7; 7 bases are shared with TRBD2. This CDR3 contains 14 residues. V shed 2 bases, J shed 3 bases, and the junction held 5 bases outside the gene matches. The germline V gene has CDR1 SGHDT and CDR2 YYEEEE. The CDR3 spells CASSFLGGNYEQYF. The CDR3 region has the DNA TGTGCCAGCAGCTTCCTCGGGGGGAACTACGAGCAGTACTTC. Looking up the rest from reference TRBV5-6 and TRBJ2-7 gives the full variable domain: DAGVTQSPTHLIKTRGQQVTLRCSPKSGHDTVSWYQQALGQGPQFIFQYYEEEERQRGNFPDRFSGHQFPNYSSELNVNALLLGDSALYLCASSFLGGNYEQYFGPGTRLTVT.

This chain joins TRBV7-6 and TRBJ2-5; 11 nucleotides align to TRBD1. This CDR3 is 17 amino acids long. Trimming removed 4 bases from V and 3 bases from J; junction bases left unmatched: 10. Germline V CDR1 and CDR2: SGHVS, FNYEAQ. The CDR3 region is CASSSPKDRGLEETQYF. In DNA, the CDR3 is TGTGCCAGCAGCTCTCCGAAGGACAGGGGGCTAGAAGAGACCCAGTACTTC.

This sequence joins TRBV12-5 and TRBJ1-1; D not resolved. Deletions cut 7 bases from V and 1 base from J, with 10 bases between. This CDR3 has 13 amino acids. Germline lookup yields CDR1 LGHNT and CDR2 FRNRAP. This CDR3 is CASALYENTEAFF. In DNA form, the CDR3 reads TGTGCTAGTGCGCTTTATGAGAACACTGAAGCTTTCTTT.

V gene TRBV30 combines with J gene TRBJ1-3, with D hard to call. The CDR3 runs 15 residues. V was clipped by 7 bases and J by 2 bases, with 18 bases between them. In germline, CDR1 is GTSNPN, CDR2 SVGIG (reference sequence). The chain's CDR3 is CASTWGRAAGNTIYF. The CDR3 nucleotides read TGTGCCTCCACGTGGGGAAGGGCGGCTGGAAACACCATATATTTT.

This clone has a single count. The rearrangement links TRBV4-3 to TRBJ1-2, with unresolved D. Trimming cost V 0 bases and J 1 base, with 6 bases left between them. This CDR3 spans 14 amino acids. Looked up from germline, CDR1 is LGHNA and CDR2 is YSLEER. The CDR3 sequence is CASSQDHFNYGYTF. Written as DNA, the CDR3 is TGCGCCAGCAGCCAAGATCACTTTAACTATGGCTACACCTTC.

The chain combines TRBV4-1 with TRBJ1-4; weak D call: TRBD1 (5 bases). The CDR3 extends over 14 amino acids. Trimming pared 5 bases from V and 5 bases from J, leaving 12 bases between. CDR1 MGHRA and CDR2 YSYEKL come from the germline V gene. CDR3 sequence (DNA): TGCGCCAGCAGCAAGATCGGGGCGAATGAAAAACTGTTTTTT. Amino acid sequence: CASSKIGANEKLFF.

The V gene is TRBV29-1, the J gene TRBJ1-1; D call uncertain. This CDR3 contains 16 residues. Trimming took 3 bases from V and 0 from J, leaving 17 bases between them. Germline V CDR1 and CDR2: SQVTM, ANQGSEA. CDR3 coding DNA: TGCAGCGTTGAGGGCGCAGATCGAGACATGAACACTGAAGCTTTCTTT. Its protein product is CSVEGADRDMNTEAFF.

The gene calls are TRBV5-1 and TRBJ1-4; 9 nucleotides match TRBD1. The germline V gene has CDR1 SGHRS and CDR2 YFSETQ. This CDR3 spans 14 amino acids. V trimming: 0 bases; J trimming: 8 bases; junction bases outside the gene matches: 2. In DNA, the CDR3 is TGCGCCAGCAGCTTGGGGACAGGGGAAGAAAAACTGTTTTTT. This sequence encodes CASSLGTGEEKLFF.